A single sample gave rise to the 16 T cell receptor beta chains below, sequenced in a study of CD8+ T cells in alopecia areata. Sequencing templates came from extracted RNA that was reverse transcribed into cDNA. TCRdb keeps only in-frame clones here, not all; method: immunoSEQ multiplex PCR. The repertoire holds roughly 250,000 clones, less than 80% seen once, with approximately 1.2% in the top ten. The sequencing here drew on CD4+ T cells sorted from blood, taken at week 0. The receptors were sampled from a human donor with alopecia areata.

The chain carries TRBV5-6 and TRBJ2-5; D is ambiguous. The V and J ends lost 0 bases and 7 bases respectively, with 10 bases between them. This CDR3 is built from 13 residues. From germline, CDR1 is SGHDT and CDR2 YYEEEE. The CDR3 DNA reads TGTGCCAGCAGCTTGGGACGGAAAAGGACCCAGTACTTC. Its protein is CASSLGRKRTQYF.

In this sample, this clone turned up once. V and J are TRBV5-4 and TRBJ1-1; D is undetermined. The germline V gene has CDR1 SGHNT and CDR2 YYREEE (reference sequence). V was pared by 4 bases and J by 0 bases, with 7 bases between. This CDR3 has 13 amino acids. The CDR3 loop is CASSPRVNTEAFF. CDR3 nucleotide sequence: TGTGCCAGCAGCCCGAGGGTGAACACTGAAGCTTTCTTT.

The chain couples TRBV30 to TRBJ2-7; 10 bases agree with TRBD1. This CDR3 region has 14 residues. Germline trimming cut 5 bases from V and 5 bases from J; bases unmatched to any gene: 9. CDR1 is GTSNPN, CDR2 SVGIG, per germline (reference sequence). The CDR3 bases are TGTGCCTGGGACAGGGGGCCATGGGAACACGAGCAGTACTTC. The encoded protein is CAWDRGPWEHEQYF. Full variable domain (remainder filled in from reference TRBV30 and TRBJ2-7): SQTIHQWPATLVQPVGSPLSLECTVEGTSNPNLYWYRQAAGRGLQLLFYSVGIGQISSEVPQNLSASRPQDRQFILSSKKLLLSDSGFYLCAWDRGPWEHEQYFGPGTRLTVT.

The chain employs TRBV27 and TRBJ2-3, with 9 nucleotides matching TRBD2. Germline V gives CDR1 MNHEY, CDR2 SMNVEV (reference sequence). The CDR3 is 14 amino acids. With 4 bases clipped from V and 7 bases from J, the junction kept 6 bases outside the gene matches. CDR3 DNA: TGTGCCAGCAGTTCTAGCGGGGCCGCGAATACGCAGTATTTT. Amino acid sequence: CASSSSGAANTQYF.

The chain carries TRBV7-9 and TRBJ2-5; 11 positions match TRBD2. The germline CDR1 and CDR2 sequences are SEHNR and FQNEAQ (reference sequence). The CDR3 consists of 16 residues. V dropped 5 bases and J dropped 1; count of bases not matched to a gene: 6. CDR3: CASSTPGLAVQETQYF. DNA for the CDR3: TGTGCCAGCAGCACTCCGGGACTAGCGGTCCAAGAGACCCAGTACTTC.

Points on this clone: The same CDR3 arises from other DNA sequences in this sample as well. The V call is TRBV15, the J call TRBJ2-7; D may correspond to TRBD1 or TRBD2 (5 bases each). Germline V lookup: CDR1 LNHNV, CDR2 YYDKDF (reference sequence). V lost 1 base, J lost 1 base, and 5 bases lay in between. This CDR3 has 13 amino acids. The CDR3 protein is CATSRGGSYEQYF. Written as DNA, the CDR3 is TGTGCCACCAGCAGAGGGGGGTCCTACGAGCAGTACTTC. Complete variable domain (other parts from reference TRBV15 and TRBJ2-7): DAMVIQNPRYQVTQFGKPVTLSCSQTLNHNVMYWYQQKSSQAPKLLFHYYDKDFNNEADTPDNFQSRRPNTSFCFLDIRSPGLGDTAMYLCATSRGGSYEQYFGPGTRLTVT.

This chain connects TRBV18 to TRBJ2-7; TRBD2 aligns across 13 bases. The CDR3 has 15 residues. With V trimmed by 0 bases and J by 4 bases, 0 bases remained unmatched. Germline V gives CDR1 KGHSH, CDR2 LQKENI. CDR3 DNA sequence: TGTGCCAGCTCACCACCGGGACTAGCGGGGTACGAGCAGTACTTC. Encoded protein: CASSPPGLAGYEQYF.

The V gene is TRBV29-1, the J gene TRBJ2-3; the D gene is possibly TRBD2 (5 bases). Germline V gives CDR1 SQVTM, CDR2 ANQGSEA. With 8 bases removed from V and 1 base from J, the gap between germline ends came to 13 bases. This CDR3 has 13 residues. The CDR3 DNA reads TGCAGCTCAGACGACGGGGGCACAGATACGCAGTATTTT. Its protein is CSSDDGGTDTQYF.

The chain's CDR3 is CSVETSGRETQYF. Written as DNA, the CDR3 is TGCAGCGTTGAGACTAGCGGGAGAGAGACCCAGTACTTC. The chain has TRBV29-1 and TRBJ2-5, with TRBD2 matching 12 bases. The germline gives CDR1 SQVTM, CDR2 ANQGSEA. The V and J ends lost 3 bases and 4 bases, in that order; junction bases with no gene match: 0. CDR3 length: 13 residues.

This CDR3 is CASSQDLSGYTF. Written as DNA, the CDR3 is TGCGCCAGCAGCCAAGATTTGTCTGGCTACACCTTC. V and J are TRBV4-1 and TRBJ1-2; D is uncertain. The V and J ends lost 0 bases and 7 bases respectively, with 6 bases between them. The germline CDR1 and CDR2 sequences are MGHRA and YSYEKL. This CDR3 is built from 12 residues.

The chain recombines TRBV11-2 with TRBJ2-7; D is perhaps TRBD2 (6 bases). Trimming pared 4 bases from V and 4 bases from J, leaving 8 bases between. The CDR3 runs 12 residues. Germline V gene data show CDR1 as SGHAT and CDR2 as FQNNGV. Here the CDR3 reads CASSWGDYEQYF. In DNA form, the CDR3 reads TGTGCCAGCAGCTGGGGGGATTACGAGCAGTACTTC. Full variable domain (remainder filled in from reference TRBV11-2 and TRBJ2-7): EAGVAQSPRYKIIEKRQSVAFWCNPISGHATLYWYQQILGQGPKLLIQFQNNGVVDDSQLPKDRFSAERLKGVDSTLKIQPAKLEDSAVYLCASSWGDYEQYFGPGTRLTVT.

This chain uses TRBV29-1 with TRBJ2-6, with a tentative D call TRBD1 (5 bases). V lost 6 bases to trimming and J lost 2 bases, with 11 bases between them. Germline V gene sequence: CDR1 SQVTM, CDR2 ANQGSEA. The CDR3 contains 14 residues. The CDR3 region has the DNA TGCAGCGTCGCCCAGGGCACTGGGGCCAACGTCCTGACTTTC. Its translation: CSVAQGTGANVLTF. Drawing the rest from reference TRBV29-1 and TRBJ2-6, the complete variable domain is SAVISQKPSRDICQRGTSLTIQCQVDSQVTMMFWYRQQPGQSLTLIATANQGSEATYESGFVIDKFPISRPNLTFSTLTVSNMSPEDSSIYLCSVAQGTGANVLTFGAGSRLTVL.

This clone has just a few counts. V is TRBV9 and J is TRBJ2-6; TRBD2 might be the D (6 bases). The CDR3 sequence is 16 residues long. The germline gives CDR1 SGDLS, CDR2 YYNGEE. With 4 bases removed from V and 4 bases from J, the gap between germline ends came to 15 bases. CDR3 coding DNA: TGTGCCAGCAGCACCCCCCTGGGACTGGGGGCCAACGTCCTGACTTTC. This encodes CASSTPLGLGANVLTF.

This chain joins TRBV9 and TRBJ2-1, with D uncertain. The V end lost 0 bases, the J end lost 6 bases, and 10 bases lay between the germline ends. This CDR3 contains 14 residues. Germline V gene data show CDR1 as SGDLS and CDR2 as YYNGEE. The CDR3 bases are TGTGCCAGCAGCGTAGGTCCTACTGGCAATGAGCAGTTCTTC. Its translation: CASSVGPTGNEQFF.

This clone has more than one count but fewer than ten. The rearrangement uses TRBV29-1 and TRBJ2-1; D is ambiguous. Trimming removed 8 bases at V and 0 bases at J, with 5 bases between. This CDR3 region has 11 residues. CDR1 and CDR2 from the germline V gene are SQVTM and ANQGSEA. CDR3 sequence (DNA): TGCAGCCTGCTCTCCTACAATGAGCAGTTCTTC. This sequence encodes CSLLSYNEQFF.

This chain joins TRBV2 and TRBJ2-3; the D gene is possibly TRBD2 (5 bases). The germline gives CDR1 SNHLY, CDR2 FYNNEI. The V end lost 2 bases, the J end lost 4 bases, and 7 bases lay between the germline ends. The CDR3 is made up of 13 amino acids. The CDR3 DNA reads TGTGCCAGCAGTGAACGGAGGTCAGATACGCAGTATTTT. This encodes CASSERRSDTQYF.